The 14 T cell receptor beta chains listed next were all sequenced from one sample in a study of CD8 T cells in Susac syndrome. RNA in amounts of roughly 0.5 to 1 ug was reverse transcribed with random hexamers. Using its own MiXCR run on the immunoSEQ multiplex PCR reads, TCRdb lists one record per CDR3 protein. The sample consists of tens of thousands of distinct CDR3 sequences, about 94% of them appearing once. The specimen sequenced was CD4+ T cells from PBMCs. The receptors stem from a human donor with Susac syndrome.

The rearrangement links TRBV5-6 to TRBJ1-1, with no clear D. V shed 3 bases and J shed 5 bases, with 17 bases lying between them. Germline CDR1 reads SGHDT; CDR2 reads YYEEEE. The CDR3 extends over 15 amino acids. CDR3 bases: TGTGCCAGCAGCTCCCGCCTCCTCGGCCGGACTGAAGCTTTCTTT. Residues: CASSSRLLGRTEAFF.

The chain uses TRBV29-1 and TRBJ2-2; 7 positions match TRBD1. Looked up from germline, CDR1 is SQVTM and CDR2 is ANQGSEA. The CDR3 contains 13 residues. The V and J ends lost 7 bases and 4 bases, in that order; junction bases with no gene match: 6. DNA of the CDR3: TGCAGCGCCACACAGGGGCCCACCGGGGAGCTGTTTTTT. Its protein product is CSATQGPTGELFF.

V and J are TRBV6-5 and TRBJ1-2; D gene unclear. Germline V CDR1 and CDR2: MNHEY, SVGAGI. Trimming pared 0 bases from V and 8 bases from J, leaving 10 bases between. The CDR3 has 13 amino acids. The CDR3 reads CASSYSMGSGYTF. CDR3 DNA sequence: TGTGCCAGCAGTTACTCGATGGGATCCGGCTACACCTTC.

This clonotype was seen just once. V gene TRBV2 combines with J gene TRBJ1-1; D is perhaps TRBD1 (6 bases). Between the trimmed V and J ends, which lost 0 bases and 10 bases, there was a span of 12 bases. Per the germline V gene, CDR1 is SNHLY and CDR2 is FYNNEI. The length of the CDR3 is 13 residues. CDR3 in amino acids: CASSEARGGIAFF. The CDR3 DNA is TGTGCCAGCAGTGAAGCGAGGGGGGGGATAGCTTTCTTT.

The V and J genes are TRBV7-8 and TRBJ2-7, with a weak D call TRBD2 (6 bases). Trimming took 2 bases from V and 3 from J, leaving 11 bases between them. The CDR3 has 14 amino acids. Per germline, CDR1 SGHVS and CDR2 FQNEAQ. CDR3 nucleotides: TGTGCCAGCAGCTTAAGTACGGGGGTCTACGAGCAGTACTTC. This translates into CASSLSTGVYEQYF.

This sequence joins TRBV27 and TRBJ1-6; possibly TRBD1 for D (5 bases). CDR1 and CDR2 (germline): MNHEY, SMNVEV (reference sequence). V gave up 3 bases and J gave up 8 bases, with 8 bases separating them. CDR3 length: 13 residues. The CDR3 coding sequence is TGTGCCAGCAGTTTTCCGGGGGATTCACCCCTCCACTTT. This translates into CASSFPGDSPLHF.

This clonotype occurred once. This rearrangement joins TRBV12-3 or TRBV12-4 to TRBJ1-5; 8 bases line up with TRBD1. V was pared by 2 bases and J by 7 bases, with 1 base of the junction left unmatched. There are 13 residues in the CDR3. CDR3 in DNA: TGTGCCAGCAGTTTAACAGGGGGACAGCCCCAGCATTTT. Its protein product is CASSLTGGQPQHF.

The chain is built from TRBV7-9 and TRBJ1-4; D is unclear. The length of the CDR3 is 18 residues. V lost 1 base to trimming and J lost 0 bases, with 15 bases between them. CDR1 is SEHNR and CDR2 is FQNEAQ in the germline V gene (reference sequence). The CDR3 DNA reads TGTGCCAGCAGCTTAGGAAGCGGAATCTTTGCAACTAATGAAAAACTGTTTTTT. It codes for CASSLGSGIFATNEKLFF. Full variable domain (rest looked up from reference TRBV7-9 and TRBJ1-4): DTGVSQNPRHKITKRGQNVTFRCDPISEHNRLYWYRQTLGQGPEFLTYFQNEAQLEKSRLLSDRFSAERPKGSFSTLEIQRTEQGDSAMYLCASSLGSGIFATNEKLFFGSGTQLSVL.

The count of this clonotype is one. The junction differs from germline at one of its ends, possibly a read error. The chain combines TRBV6-4 with TRBJ2-1; D remains unclear. Germline CDR1 MRHNA, CDR2 SNTAGT. CDR3 size: 11 residues. DNA for the CDR3: TGTGCCAGCAGTGGCTACTACAAAGCCCCCTTC. It translates to CASSGYYKAPF.

The gene calls are TRBV3-1 and TRBJ1-2, with D tentatively TRBD1 (6 bases). Trimming left V 6 bases short and J 11 bases short, with 19 bases between. Germline values: CDR1 LGHDT, CDR2 YNNKEL (reference sequence). The CDR3 is made up of 13 amino acids. For the CDR3, the DNA is TGTGCCAGCAGTCGTCCACCGGGACATCATTACACCTTC. It translates to CASSRPPGHHYTF.

The chain employs TRBV2 and TRBJ2-7; D is unresolved. CDR1 SNHLY and CDR2 FYNNEI come from the germline V gene. The CDR3 covers 13 residues. The germline V and J ends were trimmed by 4 bases and 2 bases, with 9 bases remaining between them. The CDR3 DNA reads as TGTGCCAGCAGTGTCAGGACCCCCTACGAGCAGTACTTC. Translated: CASSVRTPYEQYF.

This clonotype came up once. CDR3 residues: CASSQLRQGRAYEQYF. The CDR3 DNA follows: TGCGCCAGCAGCCAACTCAGACAGGGAAGGGCCTACGAGCAGTACTTC. This chain links TRBV4-1 with TRBJ2-7; 7 nucleotides align to TRBD1. Trimming cost V 2 bases and J 2 bases; bases outside gene matches: 9. The CDR3 is 16 amino acids. From germline, CDR1 is MGHRA and CDR2 YSYEKL.

The chain is built from TRBV6-5 and TRBJ2-1; 15 bases align to TRBD2. CDR3 length: 18 residues. J lost 9 bases, V lost 2 bases, and 11 bases had no gene match. Germline CDR1 and CDR2: MNHEY and SVGAGI. CDR3 nucleotides: TGTGCCAGCAGTTACACTGGACTAGCGGGGGGGCTCAATAGTGAGCAGTTCTTC. As protein: CASSYTGLAGGLNSEQFF.

The chain is built from TRBV19 and TRBJ1-6; D is unresolved. CDR1 and CDR2 from the germline V gene are LNHDA and SQIVND (reference sequence). Trimming took off 5 bases at V and 7 bases at J, with 15 bases between the two ends. CDR3 length: 15 residues. CDR3 sequence (DNA): TGTGCCAGTAGTTCTCAGGCCTCCGGGAATTCACCCCTCCACTTT. This codes for CASSSQASGNSPLHF. The whole variable domain, remainder taken from reference TRBV19 and TRBJ1-6, is DGGITQSPKYLFRKEGQNVTLSCEQNLNHDAMYWYRQDPGQGLRLIYYSQIVNDFQKGDIAEGYSVSREKKESFPLTVTSAQKNPTAFYLCASSSQASGNSPLHFGNGTRLTVT.